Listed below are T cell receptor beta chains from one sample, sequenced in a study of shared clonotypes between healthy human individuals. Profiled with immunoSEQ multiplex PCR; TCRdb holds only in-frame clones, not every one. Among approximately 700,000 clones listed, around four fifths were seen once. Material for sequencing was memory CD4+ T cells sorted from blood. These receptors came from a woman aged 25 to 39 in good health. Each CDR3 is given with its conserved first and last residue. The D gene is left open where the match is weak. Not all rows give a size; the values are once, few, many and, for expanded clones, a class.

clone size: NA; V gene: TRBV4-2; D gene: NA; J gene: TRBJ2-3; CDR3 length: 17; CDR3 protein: CASSQRSGTSSTDTQYF; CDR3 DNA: TGTGCCAGCAGCCAGCGGTCGGGCACATCTAGCACAGATACGCAGTATTTT
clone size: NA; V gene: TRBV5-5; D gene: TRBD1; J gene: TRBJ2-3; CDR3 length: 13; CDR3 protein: CASSRQGADTQYF; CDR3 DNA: TGTGCCAGCAGCAGACAGGGGGCAGATACGCAGTATTTT
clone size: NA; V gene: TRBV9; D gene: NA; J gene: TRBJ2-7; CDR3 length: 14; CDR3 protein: CASSVGEEAYEQYF; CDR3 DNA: TGTGCCAGCAGCGTAGGAGAAGAAGCCTACGAGCAGTACTTC
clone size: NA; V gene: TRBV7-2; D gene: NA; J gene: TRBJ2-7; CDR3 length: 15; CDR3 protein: CASSLDAASSYEQYF; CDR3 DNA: TGTGCCAGCAGCTTAGATGCTGCATCCTCCTACGAGCAGTACTTC
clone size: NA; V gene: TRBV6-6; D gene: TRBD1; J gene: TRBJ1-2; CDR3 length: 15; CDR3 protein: CASSERTGEGYGYTF; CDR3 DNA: TGTGCCAGCAGCGAACGAACAGGGGAAGGATATGGCTACACCTTC
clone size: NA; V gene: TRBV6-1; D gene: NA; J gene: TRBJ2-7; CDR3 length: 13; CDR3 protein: CASSLKTTHEQYF; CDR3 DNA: TGTGCCAGCAGCCTAAAGACAACCCACGAGCAGTACTTC
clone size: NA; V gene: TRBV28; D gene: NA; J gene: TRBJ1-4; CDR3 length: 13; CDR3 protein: CASRGQGREKLFF; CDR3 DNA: TGTGCCAGCCGTGGCCAGGGCAGAGAAAAACTGTTTTTT
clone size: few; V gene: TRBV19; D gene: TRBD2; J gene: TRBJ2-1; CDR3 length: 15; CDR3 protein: CASSIPGLARNEQFF; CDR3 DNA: TGTGCCAGTAGTATCCCGGGACTAGCGAGGAATGAGCAGTTCTTC
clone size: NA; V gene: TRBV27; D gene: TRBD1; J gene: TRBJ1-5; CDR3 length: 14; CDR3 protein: CASSFQGGSQPQHF; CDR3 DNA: TGTGCCAGCAGTTTCCAGGGGGGTAGTCAGCCCCAGCATTTT
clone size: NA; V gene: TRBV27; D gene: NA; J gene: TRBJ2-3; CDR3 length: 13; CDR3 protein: CASSLSGTDTQYF; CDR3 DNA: TGTGCCAGCAGTTTATCGGGCACAGATACGCAGTATTTT
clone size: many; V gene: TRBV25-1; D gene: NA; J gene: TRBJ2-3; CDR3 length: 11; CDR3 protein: CATQLTDTQYF; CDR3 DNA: TGTGCCACACAACTCACAGATACGCAGTATTTT
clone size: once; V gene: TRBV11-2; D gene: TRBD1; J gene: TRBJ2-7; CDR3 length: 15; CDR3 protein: CASSAPTGLPYEQYF; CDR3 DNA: TGTGCCAGCAGCGCTCCGACAGGGCTCCCCTACGAGCAGTACTTC
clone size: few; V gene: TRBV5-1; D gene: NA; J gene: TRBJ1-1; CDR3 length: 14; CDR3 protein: CASSHKGPPAGAFF; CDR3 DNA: TGCGCCAGCAGCCACAAGGGACCGCCAGCTGGGGCTTTCTTT
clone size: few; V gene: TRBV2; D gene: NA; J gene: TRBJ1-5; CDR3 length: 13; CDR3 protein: CASSSRPNQPQHF; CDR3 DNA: TGTGCCAGCAGCTCTCGACCTAATCAGCCCCAGCATTTT
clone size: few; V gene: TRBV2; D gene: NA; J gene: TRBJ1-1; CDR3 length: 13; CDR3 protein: CASTRTLNTEAFF; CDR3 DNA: TGTGCCAGCACTAGAACCTTGAACACTGAAGCTTTCTTT
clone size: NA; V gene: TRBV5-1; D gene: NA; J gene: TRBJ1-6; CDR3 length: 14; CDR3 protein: CASSLWGVDSPLHF; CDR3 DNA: TGCGCCAGCAGCTTGTGGGGGGTCGATTCACCCCTCCACTTT
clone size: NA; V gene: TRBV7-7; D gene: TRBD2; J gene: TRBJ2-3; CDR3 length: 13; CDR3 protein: CASSGGESDTQYF; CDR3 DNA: TGTGCCAGCAGCGGGGGGGAGTCAGATACGCAGTATTTT
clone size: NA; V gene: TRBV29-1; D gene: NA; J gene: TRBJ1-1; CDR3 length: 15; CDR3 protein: CSVTQNGGPNTEAFF; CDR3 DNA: TGCAGCGTTACCCAAAACGGGGGACCGAACACTGAAGCTTTCTTT
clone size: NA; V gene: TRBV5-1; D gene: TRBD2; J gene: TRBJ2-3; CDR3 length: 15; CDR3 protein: CASSFVAGGSDTQYF; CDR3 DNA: TGCGCCAGCAGCTTTGTCGCGGGAGGATCAGATACGCAGTATTTT
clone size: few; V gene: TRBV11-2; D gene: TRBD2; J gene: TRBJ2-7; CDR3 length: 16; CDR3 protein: CASQLGLAGVSYEQYF; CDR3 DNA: TGTGCCAGCCAGTTGGGACTAGCGGGAGTATCCTACGAGCAGTACTTC
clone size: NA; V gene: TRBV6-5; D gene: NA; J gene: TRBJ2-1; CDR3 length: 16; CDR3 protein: CASSYSYRAAHNEQFF; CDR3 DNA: TGTGCCAGCAGTTACTCGTACAGGGCCGCCCACAATGAGCAGTTCTTC
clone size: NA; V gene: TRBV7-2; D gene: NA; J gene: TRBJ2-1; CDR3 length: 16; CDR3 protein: CASSSSGGVSYNEQFF; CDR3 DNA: TGTGCCAGCAGCTCCTCTGGCGGGGTCTCCTACAATGAGCAGTTCTTC
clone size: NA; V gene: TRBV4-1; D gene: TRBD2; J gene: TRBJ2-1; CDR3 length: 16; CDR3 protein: CASSQDWAGGYNEQFF; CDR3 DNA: TGCGCCAGCAGCCAGGACTGGGCGGGGGGGTACAATGAGCAGTTCTTC
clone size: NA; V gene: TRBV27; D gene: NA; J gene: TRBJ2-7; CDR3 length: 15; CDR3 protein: CASSGVRDTSYEQYF; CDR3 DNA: TGTGCCAGCAGTGGGGTCCGGGACACCTCCTACGAGCAGTACTTC
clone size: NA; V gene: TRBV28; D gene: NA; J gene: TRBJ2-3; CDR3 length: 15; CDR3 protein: CASSLYTVHTDTQYF; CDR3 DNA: TGTGCCAGCAGTTTATATACGGTCCACACAGATACGCAGTATTTT
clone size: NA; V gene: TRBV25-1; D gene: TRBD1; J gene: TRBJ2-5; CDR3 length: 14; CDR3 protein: CASSESTGLETQYF; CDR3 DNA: TGTGCCAGCAGTGAATCGACAGGGTTAGAGACCCAGTACTTC
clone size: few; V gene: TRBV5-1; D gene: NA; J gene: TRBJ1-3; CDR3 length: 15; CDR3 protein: CASSLGGLGGNTIYF; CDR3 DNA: TGCGCCAGCAGCTTGGGAGGGCTAGGAGGAAACACCATATATTTT
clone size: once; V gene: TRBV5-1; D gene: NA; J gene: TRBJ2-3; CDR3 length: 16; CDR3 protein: CASSLGPSANTDTQYF; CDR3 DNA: TGCGCCAGCAGCTTGGGACCTAGCGCCAACACAGATACGCAGTATTTT
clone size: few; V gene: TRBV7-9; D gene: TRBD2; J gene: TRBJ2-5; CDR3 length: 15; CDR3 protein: CASSLGTTSRETQYF; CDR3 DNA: TGTGCCAGCAGCTTGGGGACTACCTCCCGAGAGACCCAGTACTTC
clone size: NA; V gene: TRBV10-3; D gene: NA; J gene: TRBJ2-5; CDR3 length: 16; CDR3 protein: CAISESVEPPQETQYF; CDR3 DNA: TGTGCCATCAGTGAGTCGGTGGAGCCACCCCAAGAGACCCAGTACTTC
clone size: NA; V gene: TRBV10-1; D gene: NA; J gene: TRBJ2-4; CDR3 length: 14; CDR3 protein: CASSDQGAKNIQYF; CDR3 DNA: TGCGCCAGCAGTGATCAGGGAGCCAAAAACATTCAGTACTTC
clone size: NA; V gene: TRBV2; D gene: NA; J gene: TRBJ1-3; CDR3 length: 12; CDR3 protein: CASSTDGNTIYF; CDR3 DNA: TGTGCCAGCAGTACGGACGGAAACACCATATATTTT
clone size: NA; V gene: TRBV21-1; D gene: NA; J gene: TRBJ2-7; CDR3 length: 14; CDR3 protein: CASSSRTGGGEQYF; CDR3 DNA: TGTGCCAGCAGCAGCCGGACAGGGGGCGGTGAGCAGTACTTC
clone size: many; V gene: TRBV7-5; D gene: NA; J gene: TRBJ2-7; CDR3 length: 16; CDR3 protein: CVRSLAGEGRSYEQYF; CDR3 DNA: TGTGTCAGAAGCTTAGCCGGGGAGGGGAGGTCCTACGAGCAGTACTTC
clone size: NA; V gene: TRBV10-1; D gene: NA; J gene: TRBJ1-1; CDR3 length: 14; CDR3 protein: CASSESIVGAGAFF; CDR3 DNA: TGCGCCAGCAGTGAGTCGATTGTGGGGGCCGGAGCTTTCTTT
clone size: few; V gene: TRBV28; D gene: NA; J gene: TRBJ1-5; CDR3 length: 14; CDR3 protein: CASSRQYSNQPQHF; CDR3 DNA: TGTGCCAGCAGTCGACAGTATAGCAATCAGCCCCAGCATTTT
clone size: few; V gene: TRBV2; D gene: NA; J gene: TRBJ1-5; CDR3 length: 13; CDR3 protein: CASSSGGDQPQHF; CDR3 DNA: TGTGCCAGCAGTAGCGGGGGGGATCAGCCCCAGCATTTT
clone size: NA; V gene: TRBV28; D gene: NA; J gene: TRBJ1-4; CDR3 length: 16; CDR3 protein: CASSLSGISTNEKLFF; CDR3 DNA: TGTGCCAGCAGTTTGTCGGGAATCTCGACTAATGAAAAACTGTTTTTT
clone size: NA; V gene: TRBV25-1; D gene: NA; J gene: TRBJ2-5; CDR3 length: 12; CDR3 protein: CASSERQETQYF; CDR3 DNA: TGTGCCAGCAGTGAACGTCAAGAGACCCAGTACTTC
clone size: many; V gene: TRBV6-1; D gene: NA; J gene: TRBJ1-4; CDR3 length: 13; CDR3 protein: CASNQGFWEKLFF; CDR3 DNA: TGTGCCAGCAACCAGGGTTTTTGGGAAAAACTGTTTTTT